These 27 T cell receptor beta chains were sequenced from one sample in a study of regulatory T cells in long-lasting Graves disease. Described time point: newly diagnosed GD, antithyroid drugs for less than 3 months. Generation of the TCR library employed RNA extracted from PBMCs. The TCR beta library used iRepertoire HTBI primers with Arm-PCR amplification of CDR3. TCRdb re-derived calls from the multiplex PCR reads in MiXCR, one entry per CDR3 protein. In the table there are approximately 390,000 distinct CDR3 sequences, 15% to 20% of which are singletons. This same sample was also part of a study on T cells in Graves' hyperthyroidism and ophthalmopathy.

The sequencing here drew on peripheral blood mononuclear cells (PBMCs), taken at new diagnosis, from a patient treated with antithyroid drugs. Source of these receptors: a woman under 30 with Graves disease.

This clonotype came up many times. The CDR3, as DNA: TGTGCCAGCAGTGAAGGATTCGGCGGACAGTTTCAAGATACGCAGTATTTT. Amino acid sequence: CASSEGFGGQFQDTQYF. The rearrangement uses TRBV6-1 and TRBJ2-3, with TRBD1 as a possible D gene (6 bases). The V end lost 1 base, the J end lost 5 bases, and 19 bases lay between the germline ends. This CDR3 contains 17 residues. Germline V gene data show CDR1 as MNHNS and CDR2 as SASEGT.

The chain combines TRBV19 with TRBJ2-7; TRBD1 agrees at 10 bases. This CDR3 spans 13 amino acids. The junction had 8 bases not matched to a gene; V was cut back by 6 bases and J by 9 bases. Germline V gene sequence: CDR1 LNHDA, CDR2 SQIVND (reference sequence). CDR3 DNA: TGTGCCAGTAGCGACAGGGGGCAAGGCGGGCAGTACTTC. This sequence encodes CASSDRGQGGQYF.

This clonotype was seen ten or more times. The rearrangement joins TRBV6-5 to TRBJ2-1; D may be TRBD2 (5 bases). The CDR3 is 15 amino acids. From germline, CDR1 is MNHEY and CDR2 SVGAGI. With 2 bases removed from V and 3 bases from J, the gap between germline ends came to 11 bases. CDR3 sequence reads: CASSYGASSYNEQFF. As DNA, the CDR3 is TGTGCCAGCAGTTACGGTGCTAGCAGCTACAATGAGCAGTTCTTC.

The chain employs TRBV5-1 and TRBJ2-1; 11 nucleotides match TRBD2. From germline, CDR1 is SGHRS and CDR2 YFSETQ. The CDR3 length is 15 residues. V lost 3 bases, J lost 4 bases, and 3 bases stayed unmatched. CDR3: CASSSVAGGYNEQFF. The CDR3 DNA reads as TGCGCCAGCAGCTCAGTAGCGGGAGGGTACAATGAGCAGTTCTTC.

The J gene is TRBJ2-7, the V gene TRBV2; 8 nucleotides line up with TRBD1. The J segment lost 3 bases and the V segment lost 4 bases, leaving 8 bases of the junction unmatched. Germline V gives CDR1 SNHLY, CDR2 FYNNEI. This CDR3 contains 15 residues. CDR3 coding DNA: TGTGCCAGCAGTGGGGGACAGGTGGGCATCTACGAGCAGTACTTC. Its translation: CASSGGQVGIYEQYF.

This chain joins TRBV20-1 and TRBJ1-4; D may be TRBD1 (6 bases). Germline CDR1 DFQATT, CDR2 SNEGSKA (reference sequence). The CDR3 is 13 residues long. V lost 3 bases and J 8 bases, leaving 13 bases between the germline ends. CDR3 in DNA: TGCAGTGCTAGTCCGGGGGGCGGAGAAAAACTGTTTTTT. It codes for CSASPGGGEKLFF.

This clonotype appeared many times. This chain's CDR3 is CASSLDGVDTQYF. The CDR3 nucleotides read TGTGCCAGCAGCTTGGACGGGGTAGATACGCAGTATTTT. The rearrangement joins TRBV5-5 to TRBJ2-3; D possibly corresponds to TRBD2 (5 bases). Germline V gene sequence: CDR1 SGHKS, CDR2 YYEKEE (reference sequence). Deletions cut 0 bases from V and 5 bases from J, with 7 bases between. This CDR3 spans 13 amino acids.

The chain has TRBV19 and TRBJ2-5; maybe TRBD1 (6 bases). V shed 5 bases and J shed 4 bases, with 14 bases lying between them. In germline, CDR1 is LNHDA, CDR2 SQIVND (reference sequence). The CDR3 consists of 14 residues. The CDR3 DNA sequence: TGTGCCAGTAGTTCCAGGGGATCATTAGAGACCCAGTACTTC. Translation: CASSSRGSLETQYF. Full variable domain (rest looked up from reference TRBV19 and TRBJ2-5): DGGITQSPKYLFRKEGQNVTLSCEQNLNHDAMYWYRQDPGQGLRLIYYSQIVNDFQKGDIAEGYSVSREKKESFPLTVTSAQKNPTAFYLCASSSRGSLETQYFGPGTRLLVL.

The chain employs TRBV6-2 or TRBV6-3 and TRBJ1-1, with a tentative D call TRBD1 (5 bases). The germline CDR1 and CDR2 sequences are MNHEY and SVGEGT. V lost 0 bases and J 0 bases, leaving 8 bases between the germline ends. There are 15 residues in the CDR3. The CDR3 loop reads CASSYSGRMNTEAFF. CDR3 bases: TGTGCCAGCAGTTACTCGGGGCGCATGAACACTGAAGCTTTCTTT.

This clonotype was detected ten times or more. The chain uses TRBV6-5 and TRBJ2-7; D call uncertain. This CDR3 comprises 13 residues. The ends were cut back, 2 bases at V and 4 bases at J, with 9 bases in the middle. CDR1 is MNHEY, CDR2 SVGAGI, per germline. CDR3 nucleotides: TGTGCCAGCAGTTACCAGACGCGATACGAGCAGTACTTC. It codes for CASSYQTRYEQYF.

In its sample, this clonotype was seen a few times. The chain recombines TRBV9 with TRBJ1-1; D gene uncertain. V gave up 0 bases and J gave up 4 bases, with 13 bases separating them. The CDR3 is 15 residues long. CDR1 is SGDLS and CDR2 is YYNGEE in the germline V gene. The CDR3 DNA follows: TGTGCCAGCAGCGTAGCTACGAGAATGAGCACTGAAGCTTTCTTT. It yields the protein CASSVATRMSTEAFF.

The V and J genes are TRBV19 and TRBJ2-6; TRBD2 is a possible D gene (6 bases). The germline CDR1 and CDR2 sequences are LNHDA and SQIVND (reference sequence). Trimming stripped 4 bases from V and 0 bases from J, with 10 bases between. The CDR3 is made up of 16 amino acids. CDR3 in DNA: TGTGCCAGTAGTACATTCGGGGGCTCTGGGGCCAACGTCCTGACTTTC. Amino acid sequence: CASSTFGGSGANVLTF.

The chain combines TRBV4-1 with TRBJ1-5, with a possible D match to TRBD1 (5 bases). The germline V and J ends were trimmed by 0 bases and 9 bases, with 15 bases remaining between them. CDR3 size: 15 residues. Germline lookup yields CDR1 MGHRA and CDR2 YSYEKL. The CDR3 region has the DNA TGCGCCAGCAGCCAAGATGGGCAGGGTGCCCGGCCCCAGCATTTT. Amino acid sequence: CASSQDGQGARPQHF.

In this sample, this clonotype turned up many times. The chain recombines TRBV4-3 with TRBJ1-1; D is unresolved. The ends were cut back, 1 base at V and 5 bases at J, with 20 bases in the middle. There are 17 residues in the CDR3. In germline, CDR1 is LGHNA, CDR2 YSLEER. CDR3 sequence: CASSQAPRGRSGTEAFF. In nucleotides, the CDR3 is TGCGCCAGCAGCCAAGCCCCACGTGGCAGATCGGGGACTGAAGCTTTCTTT.

The genes are TRBV7-3 and TRBJ1-6; 8 bases are a match to TRBD1. This CDR3 spans 15 amino acids. Germline values: CDR1 SGHTA, CDR2 FQGTGA. V gave up 5 bases and J gave up 9 bases; unmatched junction bases: 9. In DNA form, the CDR3 reads TGTGCCAGCAGCCGGGGGGACAGGTTTGGTTCACCCCTCCACTTT. Its translation is CASSRGDRFGSPLHF.

This clonotype was picked up many times. V is TRBV5-4 and J is TRBJ1-1; D possibly corresponds to TRBD1 (5 bases). Per germline, CDR1 SGHNT and CDR2 YYREEE (reference sequence). V lost 2 bases, J lost 5 bases, and 13 bases lay in between. The CDR3 totals 14 residues. The CDR3 reads CASSFDIAGTEAFF. DNA of the CDR3: TGTGCCAGCAGCTTTGATATTGCAGGGACTGAAGCTTTCTTT.

Regarding this clonotype: This clone may be a read error of a much larger clone one base away. The chain is built from TRBV3-1 and TRBJ1-6; no firm D call. Germline values: CDR1 LGHDT, CDR2 YNNKEL (reference sequence). The CDR3 covers 16 residues. CDR3 protein: CASSQEGWLKNSPRHF. CDR3 bases: TGTGCCAGCAGCCAAGAGGGGTGGTTGAAGAATTCACCCCGCCACTTT.

The rearrangement links TRBV7-6 to TRBJ2-2; 8 nucleotides agree with TRBD2. The CDR3 runs 18 residues. Germline loops: CDR1 SGHVS, CDR2 FNYEAQ. V gave up 5 bases and J gave up 0 bases; unmatched junction bases: 11. The CDR3 nucleotides read TGTGCCAGCAGCCTAGACGGCGGCGGGGGGTCGAACACCGGGGAGCTGTTTTTT. It encodes CASSLDGGGGSNTGELFF.

This clonotype was counted ten times or more. V usage is TRBV20-1 and J usage is TRBJ2-7; the match to TRBD1 covers 8 bases. The CDR3 has 13 amino acids. Germline lookup yields CDR1 DFQATT and CDR2 SNEGSKA (reference sequence). Trimming cost V 5 bases and J 4 bases; bases outside gene matches: 7. The CDR3 here is CSAGQGSEYEQYF. In DNA form, the CDR3 reads TGCAGTGCTGGACAGGGTTCGGAATACGAGCAGTACTTC.

The rearrangement joins TRBV10-3 to TRBJ1-4; D not resolved. The CDR3 contains 13 residues. Per the germline V gene, CDR1 is ENHRY and CDR2 is SYGVKD. V was clipped by 0 bases and J by 14 bases, with 13 bases between them. The CDR3 nucleotides read TGTGCCATCAGTGAGTCGCCGGACCTGAGGCTGTTTTTT. It yields the protein CAISESPDLRLFF.

This clonotype was observed a few times. This rearrangement joins TRBV2 to TRBJ1-3; TRBD1 matches 9 bases. Looked up from germline, CDR1 is SNHLY and CDR2 is FYNNEI. The V and J ends lost 5 bases and 2 bases, in that order; junction bases with no gene match: 4. The CDR3 length is 15 residues. CDR3 residues: CASSPRTGAGNTIYF. CDR3 bases: TGTGCCAGCAGTCCAAGGACAGGGGCTGGAAACACCATATATTTT.

The V gene is TRBV20-1, the J gene TRBJ1-2; the D is unclear. Trimming took off 8 bases at V and 4 bases at J, with 17 bases between the two ends. This CDR3 is 13 amino acids long. The germline V gene has CDR1 DFQATT and CDR2 SNEGSKA (reference sequence). The CDR3, as DNA: TGCAGTACAAAAGCGGGAAAGATCTATGGCTACACCTTC. This gives the protein CSTKAGKIYGYTF.

This clonotype was seen repeatedly, ten times or more. One junction end does not reproduce the germline sequence, and a read error may be involved. The V call is TRBV13, the J call TRBJ2-7; 7 bases are shared with TRBD2. The CDR3 contains 15 residues. The germline V gene encodes CDR1 PRHDT and CDR2 FYEKMQ (reference sequence). In nucleotides, the CDR3 is TGTGCCAGCAGCCCCCACGGGGGGAGCTCCGACGAGCAGTACTTC. Its protein product is CASSPHGGSSDEQYF.

This clonotype has more than one count but fewer than ten. CDR3 region: CASSESGLAGEQYF. DNA of the CDR3: TGCGCCAGCAGTGAGTCGGGGCTAGCGGGCGAGCAGTACTTC. The chain uses TRBV10-1 and TRBJ2-7; 8 nucleotides match TRBD2. There are 14 residues in the CDR3. V shed 0 bases, J shed 6 bases, and the junction held 4 bases outside the gene matches. Germline V CDR1 and CDR2: WNHNN, SYGVQD (reference sequence).

The chain couples TRBV3-1 to TRBJ2-7; D could derive from TRBD1 or TRBD2 (6 bases each). The closer fit of TRBJ2-3 to the DNA end suggests the J call may be wrong. Germline V lookup: CDR1 LGHDT, CDR2 YNNKEL (reference sequence). The CDR3 runs 14 residues. The CDR3 here is CASSQAGEADTQYF. CDR3 DNA sequence: TGTGCCAGCAGCCAAGCAGGGGAGGCAGATACGCAGTATTTT.

This clonotype has a handful of counts. Given a much more abundant clone one base away, this may be a read error. The conserved phenylalanine or tryptophan is not found at the CDR3 terminus, so this likely reflects a read error. The chain employs TRBV3-1 and TRBJ1-1; D uncertain. Per germline, CDR1 LGHDT and CDR2 YNNKEL (reference sequence). This CDR3 comprises 15 residues. Deletions cut 4 bases from V and 1 base from J, with 13 bases between. CDR3 DNA sequence: TGTGCCAGCAGCCCTGGTGCGGCAGCGAACACTGAAGCTTTCCTT. Its translation is CASSPGAAANTEAFL.

This clonotype was seen ten or more times. The chain uses TRBV6-1 and TRBJ1-5; TRBD1 matches at 7 bases. CDR1 is MNHNS, CDR2 SASEGT, per germline. The ends lost 2 bases at V and 4 bases at J; junction bases unmatched: 2. The CDR3 is made up of 14 amino acids. CDR3 in amino acids: CASSEPGGNQPQHF. DNA for the CDR3: TGTGCCAGCAGTGAACCAGGGGGGAATCAGCCCCAGCATTTT.